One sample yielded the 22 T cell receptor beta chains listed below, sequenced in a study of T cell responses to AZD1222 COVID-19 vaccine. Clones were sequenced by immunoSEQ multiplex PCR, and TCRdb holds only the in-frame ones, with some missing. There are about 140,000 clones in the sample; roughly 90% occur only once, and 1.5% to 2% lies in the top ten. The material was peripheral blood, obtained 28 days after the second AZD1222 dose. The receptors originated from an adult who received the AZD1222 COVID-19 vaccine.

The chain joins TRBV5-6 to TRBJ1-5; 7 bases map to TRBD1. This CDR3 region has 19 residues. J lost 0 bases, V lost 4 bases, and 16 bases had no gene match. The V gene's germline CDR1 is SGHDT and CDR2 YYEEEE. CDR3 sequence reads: CASSRPGQGGFYSNQPQHF. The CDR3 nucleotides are TGTGCCAGCAGCCGACCCGGGCAGGGGGGATTTTATAGCAATCAGCCCCAGCATTTT.

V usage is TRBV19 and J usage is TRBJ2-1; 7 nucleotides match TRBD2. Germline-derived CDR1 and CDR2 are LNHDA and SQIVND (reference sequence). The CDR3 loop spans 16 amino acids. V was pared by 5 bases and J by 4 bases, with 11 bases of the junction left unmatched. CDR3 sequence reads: CASSPSPSGLYNEQFF. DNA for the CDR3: TGTGCCAGTAGTCCGTCCCCTAGCGGCCTATACAATGAGCAGTTCTTC.

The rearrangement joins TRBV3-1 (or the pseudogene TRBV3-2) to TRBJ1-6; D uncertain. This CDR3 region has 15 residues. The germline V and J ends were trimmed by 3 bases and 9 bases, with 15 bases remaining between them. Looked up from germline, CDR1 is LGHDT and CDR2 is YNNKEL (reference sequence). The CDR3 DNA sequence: TGTGCCAGCAGCCACGATAACAGATTTGGTTCACCCCTCCACTTT. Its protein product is CASSHDNRFGSPLHF.

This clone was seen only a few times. DNA for the CDR3: TGTGCCAGCAGCAAAGAAAGGGGACTGAACACTGAAGCTTTCTTT. This gives the protein CASSKERGLNTEAFF. The chain uses TRBV21-1 and TRBJ1-1. TRBV21-1 is assigned pseudogene status. The CDR3 is 15 residues long.

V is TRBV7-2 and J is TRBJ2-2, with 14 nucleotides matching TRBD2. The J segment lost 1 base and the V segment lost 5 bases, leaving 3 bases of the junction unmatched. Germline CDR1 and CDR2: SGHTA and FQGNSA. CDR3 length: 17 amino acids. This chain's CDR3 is CASSLGTSGGNTGELFF. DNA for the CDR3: TGTGCCAGCAGCCTCGGGACTAGCGGGGGGAACACCGGGGAGCTGTTTTTT.

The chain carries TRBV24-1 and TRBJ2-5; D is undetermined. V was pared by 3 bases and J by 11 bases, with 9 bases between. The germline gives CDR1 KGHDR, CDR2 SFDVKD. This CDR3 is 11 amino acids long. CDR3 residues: CATSDRLVQYF. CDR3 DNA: TGTGCCACCAGTGATCGGTTAGTACAGTACTTC.

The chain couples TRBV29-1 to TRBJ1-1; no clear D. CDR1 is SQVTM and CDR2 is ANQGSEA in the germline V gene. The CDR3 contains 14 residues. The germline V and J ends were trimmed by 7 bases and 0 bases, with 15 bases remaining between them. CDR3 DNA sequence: TGCAGCGACCGTGGATCCTTTATGAACACTGAAGCTTTCTTT. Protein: CSDRGSFMNTEAFF.

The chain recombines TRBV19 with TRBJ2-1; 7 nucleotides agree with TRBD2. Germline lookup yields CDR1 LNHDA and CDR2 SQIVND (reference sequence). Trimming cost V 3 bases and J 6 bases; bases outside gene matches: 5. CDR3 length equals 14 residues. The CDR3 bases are TGTGCCAGTAGTATGATAACTAGCGTCAATGAGCAGTTCTTC. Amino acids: CASSMITSVNEQFF.

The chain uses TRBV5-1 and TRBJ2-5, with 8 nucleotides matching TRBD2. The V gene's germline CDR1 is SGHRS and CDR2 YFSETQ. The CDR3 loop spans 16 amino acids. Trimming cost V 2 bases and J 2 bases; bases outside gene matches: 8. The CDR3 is CASSLGGTRRQETQYF. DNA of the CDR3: TGCGCCAGCAGCTTAGGCGGGACTAGGAGACAAGAGACCCAGTACTTC.

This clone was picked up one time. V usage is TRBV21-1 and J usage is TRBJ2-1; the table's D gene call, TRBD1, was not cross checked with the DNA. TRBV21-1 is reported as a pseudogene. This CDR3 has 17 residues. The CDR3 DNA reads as TGTGCCAGCAGCAATCGACAGGGCGAATCCGAAGACAATGAGCAGTTCTTC. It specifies CASSNRQGESEDNEQFF.

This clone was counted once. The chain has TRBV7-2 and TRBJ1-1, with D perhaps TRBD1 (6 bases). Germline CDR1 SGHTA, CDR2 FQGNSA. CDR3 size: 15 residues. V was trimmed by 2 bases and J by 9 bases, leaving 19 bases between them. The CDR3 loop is CASSLNEAPRGKAFF. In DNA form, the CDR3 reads TGTGCCAGCAGCTTAAACGAGGCCCCGAGGGGGAAAGCTTTCTTT.

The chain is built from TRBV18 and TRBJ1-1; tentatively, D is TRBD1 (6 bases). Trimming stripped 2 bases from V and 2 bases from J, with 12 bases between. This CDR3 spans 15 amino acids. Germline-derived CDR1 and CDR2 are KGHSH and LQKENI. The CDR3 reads CASSPIGQLNTEAFF. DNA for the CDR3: TGTGCCAGCTCACCAATCGGACAGCTCAACACTGAAGCTTTCTTT.

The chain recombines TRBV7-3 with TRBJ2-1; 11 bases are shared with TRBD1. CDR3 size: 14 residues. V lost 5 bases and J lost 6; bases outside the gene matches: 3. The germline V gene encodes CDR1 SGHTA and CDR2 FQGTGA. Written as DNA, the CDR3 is TGTGCCAGCAGCAACGGGACAGGGGGCAATGAGCAGTTCTTC. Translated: CASSNGTGGNEQFF.

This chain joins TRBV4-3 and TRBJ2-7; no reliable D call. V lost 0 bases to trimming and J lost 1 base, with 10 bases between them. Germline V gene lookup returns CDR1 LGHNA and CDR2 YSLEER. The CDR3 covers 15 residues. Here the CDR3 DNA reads TGCGCCAGCAGCCAAGATCCCGACGGTTCCTACGAGCAGTACTTC. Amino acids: CASSQDPDGSYEQYF.

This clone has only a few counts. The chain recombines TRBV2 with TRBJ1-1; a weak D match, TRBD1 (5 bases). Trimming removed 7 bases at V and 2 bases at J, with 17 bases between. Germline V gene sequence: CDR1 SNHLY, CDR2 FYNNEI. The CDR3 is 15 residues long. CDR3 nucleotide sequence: TGTGCCAGCACCTCGCGGCCGGGGGGAAACACTGAAGCTTTCTTT. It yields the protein CASTSRPGGNTEAFF.

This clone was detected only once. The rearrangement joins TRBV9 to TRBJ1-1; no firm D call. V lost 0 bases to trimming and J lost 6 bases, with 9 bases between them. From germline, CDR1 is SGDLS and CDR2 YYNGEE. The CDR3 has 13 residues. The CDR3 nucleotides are TGTGCCAGCAGCGTAGCCTGGGGTGCTGAAGCTTTCTTT. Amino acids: CASSVAWGAEAFF.

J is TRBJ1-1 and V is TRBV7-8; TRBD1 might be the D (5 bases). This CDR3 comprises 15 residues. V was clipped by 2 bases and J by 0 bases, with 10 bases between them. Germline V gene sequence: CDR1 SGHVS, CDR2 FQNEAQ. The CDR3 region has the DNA TGTGCCAGCAGCTTAAGCCCAGGGATGAACACTGAAGCTTTCTTT. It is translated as CASSLSPGMNTEAFF.

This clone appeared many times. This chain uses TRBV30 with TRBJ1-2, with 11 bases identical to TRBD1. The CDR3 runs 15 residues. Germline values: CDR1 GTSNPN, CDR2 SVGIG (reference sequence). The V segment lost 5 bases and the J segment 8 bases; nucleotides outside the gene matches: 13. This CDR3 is CAWGPWDRGIGGYTF. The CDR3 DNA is TGTGCCTGGGGCCCGTGGGACAGGGGGATAGGGGGCTACACCTTC. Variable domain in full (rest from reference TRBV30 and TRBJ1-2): SQTIHQWPATLVQPVGSPLSLECTVEGTSNPNLYWYRQAAGRGLQLLFYSVGIGQISSEVPQNLSASRPQDRQFILSSKKLLLSDSGFYLCAWGPWDRGIGGYTFGSGTRLTVV.

The chain's CDR3 is CASSLSGVSGNTIYF. The CDR3 region has the DNA TGTGCCAGCAGTTTATCTGGGGTCTCTGGAAACACCATATATTTT. The chain has TRBV27 and TRBJ1-3; D not certain. Trimming removed 0 bases at V and 0 bases at J, with 6 bases between. In germline, CDR1 is MNHEY, CDR2 SMNVEV (reference sequence). CDR3 length equals 15 residues.

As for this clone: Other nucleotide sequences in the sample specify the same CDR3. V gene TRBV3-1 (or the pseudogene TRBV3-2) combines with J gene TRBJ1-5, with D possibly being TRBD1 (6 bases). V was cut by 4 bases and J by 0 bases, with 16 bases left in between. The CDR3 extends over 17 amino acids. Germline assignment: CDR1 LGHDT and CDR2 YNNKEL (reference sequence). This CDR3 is CASSLLPGHYSNQPQHF. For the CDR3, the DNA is TGTGCCAGCAGCCTCCTTCCGGGACACTATAGCAATCAGCCCCAGCATTTT.

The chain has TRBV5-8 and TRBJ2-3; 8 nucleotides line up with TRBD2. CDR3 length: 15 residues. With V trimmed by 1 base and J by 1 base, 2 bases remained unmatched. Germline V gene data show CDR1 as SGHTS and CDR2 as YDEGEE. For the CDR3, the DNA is TGTGCCAGCAGCTTGCAGACTAGCGGCACAGATACGCAGTATTTT. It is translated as CASSLQTSGTDTQYF.

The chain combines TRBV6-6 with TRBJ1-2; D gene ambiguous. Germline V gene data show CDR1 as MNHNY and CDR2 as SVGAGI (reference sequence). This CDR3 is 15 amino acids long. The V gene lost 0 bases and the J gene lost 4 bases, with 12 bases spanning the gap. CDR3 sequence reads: CASSYSAVLRYGYTF. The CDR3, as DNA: TGTGCCAGCAGTTACTCTGCAGTATTGCGCTATGGCTACACCTTC.